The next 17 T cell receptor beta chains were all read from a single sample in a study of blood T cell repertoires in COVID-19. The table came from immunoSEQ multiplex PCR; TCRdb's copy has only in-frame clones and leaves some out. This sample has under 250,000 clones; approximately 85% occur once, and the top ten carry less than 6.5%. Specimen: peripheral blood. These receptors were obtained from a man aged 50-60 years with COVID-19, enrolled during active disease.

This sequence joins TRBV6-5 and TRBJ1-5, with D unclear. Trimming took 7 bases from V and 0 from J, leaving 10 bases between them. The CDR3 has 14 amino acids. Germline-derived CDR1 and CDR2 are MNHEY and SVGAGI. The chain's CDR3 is CASTPLYSNQPQHF. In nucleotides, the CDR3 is TGTGCCAGCACCCCACTCTATAGCAATCAGCCCCAGCATTTT.

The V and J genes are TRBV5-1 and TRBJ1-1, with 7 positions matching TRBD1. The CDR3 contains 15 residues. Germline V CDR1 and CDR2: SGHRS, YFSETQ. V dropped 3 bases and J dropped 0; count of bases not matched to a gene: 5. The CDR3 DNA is TGCGCCAGCAGCTCGGGACAGACGATGAACACTGAAGCTTTCTTT. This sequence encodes CASSSGQTMNTEAFF.

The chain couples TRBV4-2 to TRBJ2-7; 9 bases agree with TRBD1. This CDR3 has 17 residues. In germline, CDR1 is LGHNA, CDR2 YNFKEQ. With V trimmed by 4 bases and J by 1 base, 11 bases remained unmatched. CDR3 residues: CASSPNPGQGLSYEQYF. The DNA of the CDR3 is TGTGCCAGCAGCCCAAATCCGGGACAGGGTTTGTCCTACGAGCAGTACTTC.

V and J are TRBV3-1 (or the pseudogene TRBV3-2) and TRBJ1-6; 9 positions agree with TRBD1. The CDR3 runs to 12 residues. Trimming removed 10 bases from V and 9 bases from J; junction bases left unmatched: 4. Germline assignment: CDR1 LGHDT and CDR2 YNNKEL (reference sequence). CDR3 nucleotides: TGTGCCACCGGGACAGGGAGTTCACCCCTCCACTTT. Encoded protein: CATGTGSSPLHF.

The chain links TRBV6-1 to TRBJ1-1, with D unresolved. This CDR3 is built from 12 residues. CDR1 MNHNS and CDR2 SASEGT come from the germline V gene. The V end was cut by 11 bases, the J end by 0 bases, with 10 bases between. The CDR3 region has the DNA TGTGCCTTCGGAGGAGTGAACACTGAAGCTTTCTTT. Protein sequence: CAFGGVNTEAFF.

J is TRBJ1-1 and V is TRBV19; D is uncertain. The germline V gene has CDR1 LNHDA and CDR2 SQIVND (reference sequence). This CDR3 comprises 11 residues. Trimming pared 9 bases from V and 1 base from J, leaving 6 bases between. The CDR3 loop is CASTANTEAFF. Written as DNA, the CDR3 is TGTGCCAGCACAGCGAACACTGAAGCTTTCTTT. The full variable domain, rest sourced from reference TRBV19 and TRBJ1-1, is DGGITQSPKYLFRKEGQNVTLSCEQNLNHDAMYWYRQDPGQGLRLIYYSQIVNDFQKGDIAEGYSVSREKKESFPLTVTSAQKNPTAFYLCASTANTEAFFGQGTRLTVV.

For the CDR3, the DNA is TGTGCCAGCTCAGCACAGACAGGCTATGGCTACACCTTC. Amino acids: CASSAQTGYGYTF. The chain is built from TRBV18 and TRBJ1-2; possibly TRBD1 for D (6 bases). V shed 5 bases and J shed 4 bases, with 11 bases lying between them. The CDR3 runs 13 residues. Germline CDR1 KGHSH, CDR2 LQKENI.

CDR3 sequence: CASSVGGLHTGELFF. For the CDR3, the DNA is TGTGCCAGCAGCGTGGGGGGGCTACACACCGGGGAGCTGTTTTTT. This sequence joins TRBV9 and TRBJ2-2; a weak D match, TRBD2 (7 bases). V was pared by 2 bases and J by 3 bases, with 11 bases between. In germline, CDR1 is SGDLS, CDR2 YYNGEE. This CDR3 has 15 residues.

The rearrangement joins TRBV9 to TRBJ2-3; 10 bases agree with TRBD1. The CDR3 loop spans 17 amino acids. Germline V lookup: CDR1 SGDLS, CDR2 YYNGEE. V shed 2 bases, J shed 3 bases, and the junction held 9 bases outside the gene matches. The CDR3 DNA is TGTGCCAGCAGCGTTGCCGGGACAGGGGATGGGACAGATACGCAGTATTTT. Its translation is CASSVAGTGDGTDTQYF.

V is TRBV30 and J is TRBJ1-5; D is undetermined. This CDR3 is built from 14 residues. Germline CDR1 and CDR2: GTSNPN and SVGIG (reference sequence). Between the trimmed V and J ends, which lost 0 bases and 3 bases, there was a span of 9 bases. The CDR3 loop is CAWSVVADNQPQHF. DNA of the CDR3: TGTGCCTGGAGTGTTGTGGCAGACAATCAGCCCCAGCATTTT.

As DNA, the CDR3 is TGCACCAGCAGCCAAAGCCTTCCCGCGGGGGGGCCCCCCTACAATGAGCAGTTCTTC. Its protein is CTSSQSLPAGGPPYNEQFF. The chain employs TRBV1 and TRBJ2-1; TRBD2 is the table's D call and was not checked against the DNA. TRBV1 is a pseudogene locus. The CDR3 length is 19 residues.

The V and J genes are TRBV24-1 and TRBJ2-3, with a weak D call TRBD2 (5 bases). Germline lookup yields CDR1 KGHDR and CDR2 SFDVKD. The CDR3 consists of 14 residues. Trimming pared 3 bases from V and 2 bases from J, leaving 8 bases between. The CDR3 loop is CATSDQDSTDTQYF. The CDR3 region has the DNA TGTGCCACCAGTGATCAGGACTCCACAGATACGCAGTATTTT.

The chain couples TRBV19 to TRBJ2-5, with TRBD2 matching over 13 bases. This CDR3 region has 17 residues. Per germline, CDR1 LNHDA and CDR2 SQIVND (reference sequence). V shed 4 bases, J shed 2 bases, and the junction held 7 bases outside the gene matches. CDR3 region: CASSRGAGLAGQETQYF. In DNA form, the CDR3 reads TGTGCCAGTAGTAGGGGGGCGGGACTAGCGGGGCAAGAGACCCAGTACTTC.

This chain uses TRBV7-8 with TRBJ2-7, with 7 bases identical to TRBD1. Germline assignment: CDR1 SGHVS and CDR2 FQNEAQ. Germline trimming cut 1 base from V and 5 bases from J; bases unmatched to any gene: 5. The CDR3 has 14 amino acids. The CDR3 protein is CASSLGDRAHEQYF. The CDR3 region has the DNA TGTGCCAGCAGCTTAGGAGACAGGGCCCACGAGCAGTACTTC.

CDR3 loop: CASSTDRNTEAFF. The CDR3 bases are TGTGCCAGCAGCACGGACAGGAACACTGAAGCTTTCTTT. This chain links TRBV2 with TRBJ1-1; a weak D match, TRBD1 (6 bases). This CDR3 has 13 residues. In germline, CDR1 is SNHLY, CDR2 FYNNEI. Between the trimmed V and J ends, which lost 6 bases and 1 base, there was a span of 9 bases.

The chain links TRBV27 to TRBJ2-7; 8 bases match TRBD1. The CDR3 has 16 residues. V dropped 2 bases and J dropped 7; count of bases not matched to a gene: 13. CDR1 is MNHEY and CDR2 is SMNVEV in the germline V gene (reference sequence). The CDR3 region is CASSLGQGARLGEQYF. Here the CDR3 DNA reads TGTGCCAGCAGTTTAGGTCAGGGGGCGCGTTTGGGGGAGCAGTACTTC.

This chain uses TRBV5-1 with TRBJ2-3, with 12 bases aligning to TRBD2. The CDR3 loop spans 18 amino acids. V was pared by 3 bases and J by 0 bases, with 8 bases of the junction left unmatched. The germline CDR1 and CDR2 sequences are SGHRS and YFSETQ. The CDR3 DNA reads TGCGCCAGCAGCTGGGACTCGACTAGCGGGAGAAGCACAGATACGCAGTATTTT. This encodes CASSWDSTSGRSTDTQYF.